Given below is one T cell receptor (beta chain) in context. The CDR3 is made up of 17 amino acids. Germline V gives CDR1 MNHNS, CDR2 SASEGT. Trimming shortened V by 2 bases and J by 4 bases, and 18 bases separated the two germline ends. Those enrolled in Seattle joined during active infection and were followed longitudinally afterward. The sample comes from a study of blood T cell repertoires in COVID-19. As handled by the study authors: It was from reference gene primer amplification that nucleated cell counts were estimated. Using immunoSEQ multiplex PCR, the repertoire was profiled, and TCRdb retains in-frame clones only, with some absent. Clone size and the V and J calls come from that table; the DNA yielded D and trimming. The table lists about 180,000 clones, roughly 77% of them singletons.

The receptor was derived from a woman over 75 with COVID-19, enrolled during active disease. Material: peripheral blood. The chain recombines TRBV6-1 with TRBJ1-3; D unclear. CDR3 sequence reads: CASSERRDVGRGNTIYF. The CDR3 DNA follows: TGTGCCAGCAGTGAAAGGCGTGATGTGGGGAGAGGAAACACCATATATTTT.